This passage covers 5 T cell receptor beta chains from one sample sequenced in a study of Graves' ophthalmopathy and Graves' hyperthyroidism. TCR beta CDR3 amplification used RNA transcripts. Second-round multiplex PCR followed a first-round RT-PCR using HTBI primers. TCRdb redid the calling of the multiplex PCR reads with MiXCR, one entry per CDR3 protein. This table has roughly 400,000 distinct CDR3 sequences, about a sixth appearing once. Material for sequencing was peripheral blood. The source is a woman between 18 and 30 years old with Graves' ophthalmopathy.

This clonotype has ten or more counts. The rearrangement links TRBV7-2 to TRBJ1-5; weak D call: TRBD1 (6 bases). In germline, CDR1 is SGHTA, CDR2 FQGNSA. The length of the CDR3 is 19 residues. Trimming pared 3 bases from V and 0 bases from J, leaving 21 bases between. This chain's CDR3 is CASSFRVAGHGCSNQPQHF. The CDR3 DNA sequence: TGTGCCAGCAGCTTTCGGGTCGCGGGACACGGCTGTAGCAATCAGCCCCAGCATTTT.

At least ten counts were recorded for this clonotype. The chain links TRBV6-5 to TRBJ2-7; D remains unclear. Trimming cost V 2 bases and J 5 bases, with 7 bases left between them. Germline CDR1 MNHEY, CDR2 SVGAGI. There are 12 residues in the CDR3. The CDR3 region is CASSYGHNEQYF. The CDR3 DNA reads as TGTGCCAGCAGTTACGGTCACAACGAGCAGTACTTC.

Ten or more counts support this clonotype. The chain couples TRBV6-5 to TRBJ1-1; weak D call: TRBD1 (6 bases). The CDR3 sequence is 14 residues long. Deletions cut 0 bases from V and 1 base from J, with 6 bases between. Germline CDR1 and CDR2: MNHEY and SVGAGI. The CDR3 nucleotides read TGTGCCAGCAGTTACTCGGGGGCGAACACTGAAGCTTTCTTT. Its protein is CASSYSGANTEAFF.

The chain joins TRBV12-3 or TRBV12-4 to TRBJ2-5; D is unclear. This CDR3 region has 14 residues. Trimming cost V 2 bases and J 3 bases, with 10 bases left between them. The CDR3 here is CASSLSTREETQYF. CDR3 DNA: TGTGCCAGCAGTTTAAGCACGCGAGAAGAGACCCAGTACTTC.

This clonotype was seen at least ten times. V and J are TRBV6-2 or TRBV6-3 and TRBJ2-7, with 7 positions matching TRBD1. CDR3 size: 13 residues. Germline V CDR1 and CDR2: MNHEY, SVGEGT. The ends lost 5 bases at V and 2 bases at J; junction bases unmatched: 3. The CDR3 here is CASSAGGTYEQYF. CDR3 DNA sequence: TGTGCCAGCAGTGCAGGGGGAACCTACGAGCAGTACTTC.